The subject of this entry is one TCR beta chain. The antigen is not known. The method was immunoSEQ multiplex PCR; TCRdb's version includes in-frame clones alone and lacks a portion of them. This table has roughly 460,000 clones, roughly nine tenths appearing once. Looked up from germline, CDR1 is MGHRA and CDR2 is YSYEKL. V was cut by 1 base and J by 2 bases, with 8 bases left in between. This CDR3 is 14 amino acids long. The data were taken from a study of Ad26.COV2.S vaccination and SARS-CoV-2 variants. Study summary: By the intramuscular route, Ad26.COV2.S was given once, or twice 56 days apart.

Regarding the study as a whole: From the TCR breadth and depth analyses, total T cell responses may have been underestimated.

As to treatment: around 19 received Ad26.COV2.S at low or high dose, single or two shots; several received placebo; per-sample allocation not given. Sampling happened 63 days after the first vaccine or placebo injection. The vaccine antigen was prefusion-stabilized Wuhan SARS-CoV-2 spike. The chain is built from TRBV4-1 and TRBJ1-2; D possibly corresponds to TRBD1 (5 bases). The material sequenced was peripheral blood, taken in a trial of Ad26.COV2.S vaccine versus placebo. The sequence was collected from a person between 18 and 65 years old who received the Ad26.COV2.S COVID-19 vaccine or a placebo. CDR3 region: CASSQGQQNYGYTF. CDR3 DNA: TGCGCCAGCAGCCAAGGACAGCAAAACTATGGCTACACCTTC.